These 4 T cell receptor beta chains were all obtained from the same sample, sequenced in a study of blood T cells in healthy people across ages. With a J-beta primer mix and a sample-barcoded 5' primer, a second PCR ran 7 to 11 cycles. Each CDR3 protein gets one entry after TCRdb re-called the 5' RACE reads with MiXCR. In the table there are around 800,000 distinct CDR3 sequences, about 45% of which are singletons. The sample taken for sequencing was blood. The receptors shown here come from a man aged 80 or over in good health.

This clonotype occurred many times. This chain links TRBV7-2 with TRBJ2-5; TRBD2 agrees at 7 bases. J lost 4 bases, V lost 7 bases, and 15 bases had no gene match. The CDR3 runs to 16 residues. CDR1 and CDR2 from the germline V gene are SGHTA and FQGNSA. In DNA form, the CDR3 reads TGTGCCAGCACTCCGACAAGGAGCGGGAATGGAGAGACCCAGTACTTC. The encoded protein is CASTPTRSGNGETQYF.

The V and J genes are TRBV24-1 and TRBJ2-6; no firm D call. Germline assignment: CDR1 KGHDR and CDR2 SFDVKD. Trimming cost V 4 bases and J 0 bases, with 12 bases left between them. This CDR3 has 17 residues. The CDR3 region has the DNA TGTGCCACCAGTGACAGGCCCTTCGGCTCTGGGGCCAACGTCCTGACTTTC. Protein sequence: CATSDRPFGSGANVLTF.

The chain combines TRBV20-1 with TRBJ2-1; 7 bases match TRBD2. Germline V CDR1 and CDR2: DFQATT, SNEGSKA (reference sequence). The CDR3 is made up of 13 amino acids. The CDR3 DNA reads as TGCAGGGGCGGCGGGAGTAACCACAATGAGCAGTTCTTC. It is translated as CRGGGSNHNEQFF.

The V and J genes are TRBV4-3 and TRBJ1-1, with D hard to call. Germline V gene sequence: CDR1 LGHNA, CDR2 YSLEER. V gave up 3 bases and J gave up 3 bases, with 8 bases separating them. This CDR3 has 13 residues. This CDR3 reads CASSHGRDTEAFF. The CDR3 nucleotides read TGCGCCAGCAGCCATGGGAGGGACACTGAAGCTTTCTTT.